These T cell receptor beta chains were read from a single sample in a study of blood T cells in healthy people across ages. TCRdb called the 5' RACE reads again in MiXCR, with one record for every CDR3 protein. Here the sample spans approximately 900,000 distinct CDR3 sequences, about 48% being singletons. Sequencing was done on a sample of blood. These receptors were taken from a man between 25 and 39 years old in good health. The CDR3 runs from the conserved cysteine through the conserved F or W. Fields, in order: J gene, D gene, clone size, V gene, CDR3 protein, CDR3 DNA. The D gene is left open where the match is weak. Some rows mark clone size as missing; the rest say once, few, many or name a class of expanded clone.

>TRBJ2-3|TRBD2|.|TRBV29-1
CSVESGSTDTQYF
TGCAGCGTGGAAAGCGGGAGTACAGATACGCAGTATTTT
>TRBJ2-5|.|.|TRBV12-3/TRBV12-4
CASSFVDRQETQYF
TGTGCCAGCAGTTTCGTGGACAGACAAGAGACCCAGTACTTC
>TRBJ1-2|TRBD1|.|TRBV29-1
CRADRGSYGYTF
TGCAGAGCCGACAGGGGGTCTTATGGCTACACCTTC
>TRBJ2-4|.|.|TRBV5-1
CASSLAPGNAKNIQYF
TGCGCCAGCAGCTTGGCCCCGGGGAATGCCAAAAACATTCAGTACTTC
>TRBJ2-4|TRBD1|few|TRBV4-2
CASSQNTGRTGLDIQYF
TGTGCCAGCAGCCAAAATACTGGTAGGACAGGTCTAGACATTCAGTACTTC
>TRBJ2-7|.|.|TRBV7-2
CASSLVGQGVPSYEQYF
TGTGCCAGCAGCTTAGTAGGCCAGGGCGTCCCCTCCTACGAGCAGTACTTC
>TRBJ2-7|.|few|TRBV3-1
CASSQDWGEQYF
TGTGCCAGCAGCCAAGACTGGGGCGAGCAGTACTTC
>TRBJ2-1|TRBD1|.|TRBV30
CAWSVDREQFF
TGTGCCTGGAGTGTGGACAGGGAGCAGTTCTTC
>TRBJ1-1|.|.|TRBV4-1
CASSQVSRGNTEAFF
TGCGCCAGCAGCCAAGTCTCCAGGGGCAACACTGAAGCTTTCTTT
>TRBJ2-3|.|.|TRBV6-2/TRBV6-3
CASSYMANLTDTQYF
TGTGCCAGCAGTTACATGGCGAACCTCACAGATACGCAGTATTTT
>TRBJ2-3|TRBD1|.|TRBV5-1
CASSLVMHVRQGQSDTQYF
TGCGCCAGCAGCTTGGTCATGCACGTTAGACAGGGGCAGTCAGATACGCAGTATTTT
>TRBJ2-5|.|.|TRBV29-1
CSGRTFAETQYF
TGCAGCGGCAGGACTTTCGCGGAGACCCAGTACTTC
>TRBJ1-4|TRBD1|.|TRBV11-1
CASSSPFRVGTGRTPANEKLFF
TGTGCCAGCAGCTCCCCCTTTAGAGTCGGGACAGGGAGGACTCCGGCTAATGAAAAACTGTTTTTT
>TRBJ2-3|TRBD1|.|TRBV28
CASSFPGQITDTQYF
TGTGCCAGCAGTTTTCCGGGACAGATCACAGATACGCAGTATTTT
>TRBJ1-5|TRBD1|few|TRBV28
CASRSSGGQPPQHF
TGTGCCAGCAGAAGTTCGGGGGGACAGCCGCCCCAGCATTTT
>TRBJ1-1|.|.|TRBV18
CASSLRATEAFF
TGTGCCAGCTCACTTCGGGCCACTGAAGCTTTCTTT
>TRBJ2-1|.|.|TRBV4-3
CASSQDGQISYNEQFF
TGCGCCAGCAGCCAGGACGGACAGATCTCCTACAATGAGCAGTTCTTC
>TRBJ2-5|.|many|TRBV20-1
CSAPDGQETQYF
TGCAGTGCTCCCGACGGGCAAGAGACCCAGTACTTC
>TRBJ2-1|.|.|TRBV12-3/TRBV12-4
CASSQGEGFRNEQFF
TGTGCCAGCAGTCAGGGTGAGGGGTTTCGCAATGAGCAGTTCTTC
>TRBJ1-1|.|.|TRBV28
CASSLFRVNTEAFF
TGTGCCAGCAGTTTGTTCAGGGTGAACACTGAAGCTTTCTTT
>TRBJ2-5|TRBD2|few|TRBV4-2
CASSQLVSGGSVGETQYF
TGTGCCAGCAGCCAACTCGTTAGCGGGGGGTCCGTCGGGGAGACCCAGTACTTC
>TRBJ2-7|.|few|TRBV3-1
CASSQDFSYEQYF
TGTGCCAGCAGCCAAGACTTCTCCTACGAGCAGTACTTC
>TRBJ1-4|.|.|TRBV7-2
CASSLRPATNEKLFF
TGTGCCAGCAGCTTAAGACCAGCAACTAATGAAAAACTGTTTTTT
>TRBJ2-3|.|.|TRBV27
CASSLLITRERRADTQYF
TGTGCCAGCAGTTTACTAATCACCAGGGAGAGGAGGGCAGATACGCAGTATTTT
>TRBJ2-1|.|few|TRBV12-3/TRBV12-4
CASSFDYNEQFF
TGTGCCAGCAGTTTCGACTACAATGAGCAGTTCTTC
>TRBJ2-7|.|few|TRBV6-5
CASSADVPSYEQYF
TGTGCCAGCAGTGCCGACGTCCCCTCCTACGAGCAGTACTTC
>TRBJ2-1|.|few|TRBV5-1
CASSLSGGEFNEQFF
TGCGCCAGCAGCTTGTCGGGGGGCGAGTTCAATGAGCAGTTCTTC
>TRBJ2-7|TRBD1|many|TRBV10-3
CAISAGTGVYEQYF
TGTGCCATCAGTGCCGGGACAGGGGTCTACGAGCAGTACTTC
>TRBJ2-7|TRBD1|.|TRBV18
CASSPSGQGITESYEQYF
TGTGCCAGCTCACCATCGGGACAGGGGATAACCGAATCCTACGAGCAGTACTTC
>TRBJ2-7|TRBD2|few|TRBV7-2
CASSSTVGRGGEQYF
TGTGCCAGCAGCTCCACTGTGGGGCGGGGGGGAGAGCAGTACTTC
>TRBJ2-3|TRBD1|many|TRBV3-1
CASSQGLTGADTQYF
TGTGCCAGCAGCCAAGGGTTGACAGGGGCAGATACGCAGTATTTT
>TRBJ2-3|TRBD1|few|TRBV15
CATSRDPPGGFTDTQYF
TGTGCCACCAGCAGAGATCCCCCAGGGGGCTTCACAGATACGCAGTATTTT
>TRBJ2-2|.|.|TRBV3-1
CASSQGWQDTGELFF
TGTGCCAGCAGCCAAGGGTGGCAGGACACCGGGGAGCTGTTTTTT
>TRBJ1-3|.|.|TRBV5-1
CASSSVEGNSGNTIYF
TGCGCCAGCAGCTCGGTGGAGGGTAACTCTGGAAACACCATATATTTT
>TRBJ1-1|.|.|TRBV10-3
CAISENEGLSTEAFF
TGTGCCATCAGTGAGAATGAAGGGTTGAGCACTGAAGCTTTCTTT
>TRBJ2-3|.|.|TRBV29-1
CSVGPNPSLPTDTLYF
TGCAGCGTTGGGCCAAACCCCAGCCTTCCCACAGATACGCTGTATTTT
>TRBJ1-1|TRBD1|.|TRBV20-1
CSAPRQGYTEAFF
TGCAGTGCTCCCCGACAGGGATACACTGAAGCTTTCTTT
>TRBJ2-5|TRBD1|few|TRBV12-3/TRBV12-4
CASSTTQGAQETQYF
TGTGCCAGCAGTACTACACAGGGGGCCCAAGAGACCCAGTACTTC
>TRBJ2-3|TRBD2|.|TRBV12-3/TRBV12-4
CASFFPSGNPDTQYF
TGTGCCAGCTTCTTCCCTAGCGGGAATCCAGATACGCAGTATTTT
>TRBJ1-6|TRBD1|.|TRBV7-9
CASIRQGGNSHLHF
TGTGCCAGCATCAGACAGGGCGGAAATTCACACCTCCACTTT
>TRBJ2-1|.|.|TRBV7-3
CASSPQGTHYNEQFF
TGTGCCAGCAGCCCACAGGGTACTCACTACAATGAGCAGTTCTTC
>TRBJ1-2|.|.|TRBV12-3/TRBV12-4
CASSPSQQGCGYTF
TGTGCCAGCAGCCCGTCCCAACAGGGATGTGGCTACACCTTC
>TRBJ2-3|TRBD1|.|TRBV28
CASSFDQDRDSSTDTQYF
TGTGCCAGCAGTTTTGATCAGGACAGGGACTCTAGCACAGATACGCAGTATTTT
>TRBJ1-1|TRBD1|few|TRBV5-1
CASSSQGGLMNTEAFF
TGCGCCAGCAGTTCACAGGGGGGCTTAATGAACACTGAAGCTTTCTTT
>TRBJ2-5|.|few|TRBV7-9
CASSLLNLGQYF
TGTGCCAGCAGCTTGCTTAATCTCGGGCAGTACTTC